A selection of T cell receptor beta chains follows, all from one sample in a study of T cells in Graves' hyperthyroidism and ophthalmopathy. One entry per CDR3 protein, called by TCRdb with MiXCR from the multiplex PCR reads. The data hold about 640,000 distinct CDR3 sequences, with around 20% observed a single time. The source material was blood. The receptor source for this set is a man between 25 and 39 years old with Graves' ophthalmopathy. Each CDR3 is given with its conserved first and last residue. D genes are given only for firm matches. Part of the rows lack a size; the others show once, few, many or a class for expanded clones.

j_gene: TRBJ2-7; abundance: few; d_gene: .; v_gene: TRBV18; CDR3nt: TGTGCCAGCTCACCACAGGCGGGATTTTCCGGCGAGCAGTACTTC; CDR3aa: CASSPQAGFSGEQYF
j_gene: TRBJ1-6; abundance: many; d_gene: TRBD1; v_gene: TRBV11-2; CDR3nt: TGTGCCAGCAGCGAAGGGACAGGTTTAAATTCACCCCTCCACTTT; CDR3aa: CASSEGTGLNSPLHF
j_gene: TRBJ1-5; abundance: many; d_gene: .; v_gene: TRBV6-1; CDR3nt: TGTGCCAGCAGTGTCGGCAGGCTGGCCAATCAGCCCCAGCATTTT; CDR3aa: CASSVGRLANQPQHF
j_gene: TRBJ2-3; abundance: many; d_gene: .; v_gene: TRBV24-1; CDR3nt: TGTGCCACCAGTGATTTGTACGGGAGCGACACAGATACGCAGTATTTT; CDR3aa: CATSDLYGSDTDTQYF
j_gene: TRBJ2-7; abundance: many; d_gene: .; v_gene: TRBV28; CDR3nt: TGTGCCAGCAGTTGGGGCCGGGACGGCTCCTACGAGCAGTACTTC; CDR3aa: CASSWGRDGSYEQYF
j_gene: TRBJ2-1; abundance: few; d_gene: TRBD1; v_gene: TRBV28; CDR3nt: TGTGCCAGCATGCGGACAGGGACAATAGGCAATGAGCAGTTCTTC; CDR3aa: CASMRTGTIGNEQFF
j_gene: TRBJ1-1; abundance: many; d_gene: .; v_gene: TRBV11-1; CDR3nt: TGTGCCAGCAGCCTGGGACGCCAGGACACTGAAGCTTTCTTT; CDR3aa: CASSLGRQDTEAFF
j_gene: TRBJ2-7; abundance: .; d_gene: .; v_gene: TRBV5-1; CDR3nt: TGCGCCAGCAGCTTGGTCGGTCGGCAGGGCCACGAGCAGTACTTC; CDR3aa: CASSLVGRQGHEQYF
j_gene: TRBJ2-2; abundance: .; d_gene: .; v_gene: TRBV6-2/TRBV6-3; CDR3nt: TGTGCCAGCAGTTACTCGGACAGCTCGAACACCCGGGAGCTGTTTTTT; CDR3aa: CASSYSDSSNTRELFF
j_gene: TRBJ1-5; abundance: few; d_gene: TRBD1; v_gene: TRBV28; CDR3nt: TGTGCCAGCAGGGGCAGGGGGTTCGGTCAGCCCCAGCATTTT; CDR3aa: CASRGRGFGQPQHF
j_gene: TRBJ2-7; abundance: .; d_gene: TRBD2; v_gene: TRBV6-1; CDR3nt: TGTGCCAGCACCCCGGGACTAGCGGGAGTGGAGCAGTACTTC; CDR3aa: CASTPGLAGVEQYF
j_gene: TRBJ2-7; abundance: .; d_gene: .; v_gene: TRBV20-1; CDR3nt: TGCAGTGCTAGAGCCAACGAGCAGTACTTC; CDR3aa: CSARANEQYF
j_gene: TRBJ2-1; abundance: few; d_gene: .; v_gene: TRBV7-6; CDR3nt: TGTGCCAGCAGCTCCCTGAGAGGGCCCTCCTACAATGAGCAGTTCTTC; CDR3aa: CASSSLRGPSYNEQFF
j_gene: TRBJ1-1; abundance: many; d_gene: .; v_gene: TRBV28; CDR3nt: TGTGCCAGCAGTTTAGTGGGAGGGCTGATCACTGAAGCTTTCTTT; CDR3aa: CASSLVGGLITEAFF
j_gene: TRBJ2-1; abundance: .; d_gene: .; v_gene: TRBV2; CDR3nt: TGTGCCAGTCAGGCCGATGAGCAGTTCTTC; CDR3aa: CASQADEQFF
j_gene: TRBJ1-5; abundance: .; d_gene: TRBD1; v_gene: TRBV20-1; CDR3nt: TGCAGTGCGGGGACAGGGGGGGTTGCCAATCAGCCCCAGCATTTT; CDR3aa: CSAGTGGVANQPQHF
j_gene: TRBJ2-3; abundance: many; d_gene: .; v_gene: TRBV18; CDR3nt: TGTGCCAGCTCACCACCGGTCGGCGGGAGCACAGATACGCAGTATTTT; CDR3aa: CASSPPVGGSTDTQYF
j_gene: TRBJ1-5; abundance: few; d_gene: .; v_gene: TRBV6-5; CDR3nt: TGTGCCAGCAGTTACTCGTCTCGGGAATTTTATAGCAATCAGCCCCAGCATTTT; CDR3aa: CASSYSSREFYSNQPQHF
j_gene: TRBJ1-1; abundance: many; d_gene: .; v_gene: TRBV5-6; CDR3nt: TGTGCCAGCAGCTTGGGGGGGAGCCGGGGCACTGAAGCTTTCTTT; CDR3aa: CASSLGGSRGTEAFF
j_gene: TRBJ2-1; abundance: .; d_gene: TRBD2; v_gene: TRBV7-8; CDR3nt: TGTGCCAGCAGCCCCCCGGGGGGGGGGTACAATGAGCAGTTCTTC; CDR3aa: CASSPPGGGYNEQFF
j_gene: TRBJ2-7; abundance: .; d_gene: .; v_gene: TRBV20-1; CDR3nt: TGCAGTGCTAGAGATCTGGGGGGCCACCCTTACGAGCAGTACTTC; CDR3aa: CSARDLGGHPYEQYF
j_gene: TRBJ2-5; abundance: .; d_gene: .; v_gene: TRBV6-6; CDR3nt: TGTGCCAGCAGTTACTCGGGGGGACAGCCCCAAGAGACCCAGTACTTC; CDR3aa: CASSYSGGQPQETQYF
j_gene: TRBJ1-5; abundance: many; d_gene: TRBD1; v_gene: TRBV11-2; CDR3nt: TGTGCCAGCAGCTTAGCCGAGACAGGGAATCAGCCCCAGCATTTT; CDR3aa: CASSLAETGNQPQHF
j_gene: TRBJ2-3; abundance: .; d_gene: .; v_gene: TRBV28; CDR3nt: TGTGCCAGCAGTTTATCGGGGGGCGGGAAAGATACGCAGTATTTT; CDR3aa: CASSLSGGGKDTQYF
j_gene: TRBJ1-4; abundance: few; d_gene: .; v_gene: TRBV30; CDR3nt: TGTGCCTGGAGGGGGGGAACAGCAACTAATGAAAAACTGTTTTTT; CDR3aa: CAWRGGTATNEKLFF
j_gene: TRBJ1-5; abundance: many; d_gene: TRBD1; v_gene: TRBV12-3/TRBV12-4; CDR3nt: TGTGCCAGCAGTTTAGGGGACAGGGCCAATCAGCCCCAGCATTTT; CDR3aa: CASSLGDRANQPQHF
j_gene: TRBJ2-5; abundance: few; d_gene: .; v_gene: TRBV29-1; CDR3nt: TGCAGCGTGGAGTGGGAGACCCAGTACTTC; CDR3aa: CSVEWETQYF
j_gene: TRBJ2-1; abundance: .; d_gene: TRBD2; v_gene: TRBV15; CDR3nt: TGTGCCACCAGCAGAACCGGGAGGACCTCTCACAATGAGCAGTTCTTC; CDR3aa: CATSRTGRTSHNEQFF
j_gene: TRBJ2-1; abundance: .; d_gene: .; v_gene: TRBV12-3/TRBV12-4; CDR3nt: TGTGCCAGCAGCTTACCTCCTGGGAATGAGCAGTTCTTC; CDR3aa: CASSLPPGNEQFF
j_gene: TRBJ1-2; abundance: many; d_gene: TRBD1; v_gene: TRBV30; CDR3nt: TGTGCCTGCGCGACAGGGGGAAGCTATGGCTACACCTTC; CDR3aa: CACATGGSYGYTF
j_gene: TRBJ2-1; abundance: few; d_gene: TRBD2; v_gene: TRBV20-1; CDR3nt: TGCAGTGCTAGAGATCGCAGACTAGCGGGAGGAGGCAATGAGCAGTTCTTC; CDR3aa: CSARDRRLAGGGNEQFF
j_gene: TRBJ1-6; abundance: many; d_gene: TRBD1; v_gene: TRBV3-1; CDR3nt: TGTGCCAGCAGCCTAATGGGACAGAATTCACCCCTCCACTTT; CDR3aa: CASSLMGQNSPLHF
j_gene: TRBJ2-6; abundance: few; d_gene: TRBD2; v_gene: TRBV6-1; CDR3nt: TGTGCCAGCCACGACGTGGGACTAGCGGGAGGGCCTGGGGCCAACGTCCTGACTTTC; CDR3aa: CASHDVGLAGGPGANVLTF
j_gene: TRBJ1-1; abundance: many; d_gene: TRBD1; v_gene: TRBV2; CDR3nt: TGTGCCAGCACTCCTGCAGGGGGAGCTGAAGCTTTCTTT; CDR3aa: CASTPAGGAEAFF
j_gene: TRBJ2-7; abundance: many; d_gene: .; v_gene: TRBV20-1; CDR3nt: TGCAGTGCGACGAGCGGAGGCACCCCCAATTACGAGCAGTACTTC; CDR3aa: CSATSGGTPNYEQYF
j_gene: TRBJ1-4; abundance: .; d_gene: .; v_gene: TRBV6-5; CDR3nt: TGTGCCAGCAGTTACTCGACCCGCGGGTCACTGTTTTTT; CDR3aa: CASSYSTRGSLFF
j_gene: TRBJ2-3; abundance: few; d_gene: .; v_gene: TRBV24-1; CDR3nt: TGTGCCACCAGTGACCCCGCAGGGGTGAGCACAGATACGCAGTATTTT; CDR3aa: CATSDPAGVSTDTQYF
j_gene: TRBJ1-2; abundance: few; d_gene: .; v_gene: TRBV20-1; CDR3nt: TGCAGTGCTAGAGAATTAAATTCAGGGAGGCATGGCTACACCTTC; CDR3aa: CSARELNSGRHGYTF
j_gene: TRBJ2-5; abundance: few; d_gene: .; v_gene: TRBV6-5; CDR3nt: TGTGCCAGCAGTTACTCGGGATTCCAGTACTTC; CDR3aa: CASSYSGFQYF
j_gene: TRBJ2-1; abundance: many; d_gene: TRBD2; v_gene: TRBV5-1; CDR3nt: TGCGCCAGCCGAGAACTAGCGAGCTCCTACAATGAGCAGTTCTTC; CDR3aa: CASRELASSYNEQFF
j_gene: TRBJ2-7; abundance: many; d_gene: .; v_gene: TRBV5-1; CDR3nt: TGCGCCAGCAGCTTGGGGGGACCTCTTGACGAGCAGTACTTC; CDR3aa: CASSLGGPLDEQYF
j_gene: TRBJ2-2; abundance: .; d_gene: .; v_gene: TRBV3-1; CDR3nt: TGTGCCAGCAGCCACAGGGGAGGATCCGGGGAGCTGTTTTTT; CDR3aa: CASSHRGGSGELFF
j_gene: TRBJ2-2; abundance: .; d_gene: TRBD2; v_gene: TRBV12-3/TRBV12-4; CDR3nt: TGTGCCAGCAGCCCCCAGGCTAGCGGGGCGAACACCGGGGAGCTGTTTTTT; CDR3aa: CASSPQASGANTGELFF
j_gene: TRBJ2-5; abundance: few; d_gene: .; v_gene: TRBV7-2; CDR3nt: TGTGCCAGCAGCTTAGGGTACAGTCTGGGGGATCAAGAGACCCAGTACTTC; CDR3aa: CASSLGYSLGDQETQYF
j_gene: TRBJ2-7; abundance: .; d_gene: .; v_gene: TRBV27; CDR3nt: TGTGCCAGCAGGCCCCCAGGGGTCGCCGCCGGCGAGCAGTACTTC; CDR3aa: CASRPPGVAAGEQYF
j_gene: TRBJ2-5; abundance: few; d_gene: TRBD1; v_gene: TRBV27; CDR3nt: TGTGCCAGCAGTTTACAGACAGGGGGATTGGAGACCCAGTACTTC; CDR3aa: CASSLQTGGLETQYF
j_gene: TRBJ2-1; abundance: .; d_gene: .; v_gene: TRBV7-7; CDR3nt: TGTGCTAGCAGCCGGGACTTCGACAATGAGCAGTTCTTC; CDR3aa: CASSRDFDNEQFF
j_gene: TRBJ2-3; abundance: many; d_gene: TRBD2; v_gene: TRBV20-1; CDR3nt: TGCAGTGCTAGAGATCCCGGCGGGACTAGCGGGGTAACAGATACGCAGTATTTT; CDR3aa: CSARDPGGTSGVTDTQYF
j_gene: TRBJ1-3; abundance: few; d_gene: TRBD1; v_gene: TRBV5-4; CDR3nt: TGTGCCAGCACTGAAGGGACAGCCTCTGGAAACACCATATATTTT; CDR3aa: CASTEGTASGNTIYF
j_gene: TRBJ1-1; abundance: many; d_gene: .; v_gene: TRBV12-3/TRBV12-4; CDR3nt: TGTGCCAGCAGTTTCCCTGTTATGAACACTGAAGCTTTCTTT; CDR3aa: CASSFPVMNTEAFF
j_gene: TRBJ2-7; abundance: few; d_gene: .; v_gene: TRBV7-9; CDR3nt: TGTGCCAGCAGCTTAGATATGGGTATCTCCTACGAGCAGTACTTC; CDR3aa: CASSLDMGISYEQYF
j_gene: TRBJ2-5; abundance: many; d_gene: .; v_gene: TRBV11-1; CDR3nt: TGTGCCAGCAGCCGAACATTGGAGACCCAGTACTTC; CDR3aa: CASSRTLETQYF